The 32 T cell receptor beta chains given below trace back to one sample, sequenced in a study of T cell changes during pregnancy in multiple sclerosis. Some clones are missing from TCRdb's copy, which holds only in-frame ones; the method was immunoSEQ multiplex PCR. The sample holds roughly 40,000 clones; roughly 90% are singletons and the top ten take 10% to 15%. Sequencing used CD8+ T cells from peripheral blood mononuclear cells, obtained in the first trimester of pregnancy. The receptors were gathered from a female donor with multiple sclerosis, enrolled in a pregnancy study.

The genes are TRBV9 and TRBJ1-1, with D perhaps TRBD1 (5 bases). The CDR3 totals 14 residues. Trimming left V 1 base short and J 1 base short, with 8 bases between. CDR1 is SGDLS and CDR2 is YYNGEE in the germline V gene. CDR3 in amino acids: CASSVTRANTEAFF. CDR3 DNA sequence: TGTGCCAGCAGCGTAACCAGGGCGAACACTGAAGCTTTCTTT. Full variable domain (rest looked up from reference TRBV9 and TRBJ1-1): DSGVTQTPKHLITATGQRVTLRCSPRSGDLSVYWYQQSLDQGLQFLIQYYNGEERAKGNILERFSAQQFPDLHSELNLSSLELGDSALYFCASSVTRANTEAFFGQGTRLTVV.

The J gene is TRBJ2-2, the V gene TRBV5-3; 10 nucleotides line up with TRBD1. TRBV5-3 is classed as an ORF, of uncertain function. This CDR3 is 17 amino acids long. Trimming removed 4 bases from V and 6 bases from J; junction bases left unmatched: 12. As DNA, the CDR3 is TGTGCCAGAAGCCGAAGGGACAGGGGATGGTGTGCCGGGGAGCTGTTTTTT. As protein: CARSRRDRGWCAGELFF.

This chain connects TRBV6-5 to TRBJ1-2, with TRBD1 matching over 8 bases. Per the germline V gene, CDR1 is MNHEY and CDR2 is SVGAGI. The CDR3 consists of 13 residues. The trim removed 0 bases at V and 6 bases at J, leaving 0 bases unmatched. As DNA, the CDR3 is TGTGCCAGCAGTTACTCGACAGGGGATGGCTACACCTTC. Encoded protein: CASSYSTGDGYTF.

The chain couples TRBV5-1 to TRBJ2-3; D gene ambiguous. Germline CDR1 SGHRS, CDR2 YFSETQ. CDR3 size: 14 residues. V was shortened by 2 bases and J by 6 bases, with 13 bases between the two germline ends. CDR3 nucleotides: TGCGCCAGCAGCTTCCAACTTCCCCCGGATACGCAGTATTTT. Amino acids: CASSFQLPPDTQYF.

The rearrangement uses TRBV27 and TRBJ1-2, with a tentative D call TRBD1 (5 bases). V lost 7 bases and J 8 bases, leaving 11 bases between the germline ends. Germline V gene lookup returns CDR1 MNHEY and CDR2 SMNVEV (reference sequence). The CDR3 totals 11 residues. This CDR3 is CASIGEGGYTF. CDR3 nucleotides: TGTGCCAGCATAGGGGAAGGCGGCTACACCTTC.

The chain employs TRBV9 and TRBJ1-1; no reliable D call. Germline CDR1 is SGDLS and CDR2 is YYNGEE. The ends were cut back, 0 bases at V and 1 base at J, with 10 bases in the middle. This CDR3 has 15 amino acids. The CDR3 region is CASSVVDTGNTEAFF. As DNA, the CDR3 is TGTGCCAGCAGCGTAGTTGACACCGGGAACACTGAAGCTTTCTTT.

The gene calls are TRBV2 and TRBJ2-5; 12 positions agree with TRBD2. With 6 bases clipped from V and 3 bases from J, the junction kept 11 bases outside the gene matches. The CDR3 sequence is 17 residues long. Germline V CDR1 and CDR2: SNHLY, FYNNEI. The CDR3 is CASSATSGGGEEETQYF. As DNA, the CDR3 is TGTGCCAGCAGCGCGACTAGCGGGGGAGGAGAAGAAGAGACCCAGTACTTC.

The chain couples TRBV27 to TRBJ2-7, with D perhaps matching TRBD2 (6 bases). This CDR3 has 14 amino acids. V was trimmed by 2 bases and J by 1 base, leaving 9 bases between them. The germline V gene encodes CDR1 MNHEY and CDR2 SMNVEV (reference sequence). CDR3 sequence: CASSLGGESYEQYF. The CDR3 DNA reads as TGTGCCAGCAGTTTAGGAGGGGAGTCCTACGAGCAGTACTTC.

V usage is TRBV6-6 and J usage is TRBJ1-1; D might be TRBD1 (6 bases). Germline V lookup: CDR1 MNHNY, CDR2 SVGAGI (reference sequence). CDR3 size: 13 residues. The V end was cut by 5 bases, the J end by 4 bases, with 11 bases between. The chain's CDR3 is CASSPHRATEAFF. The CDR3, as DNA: TGTGCCAGCAGTCCGCACAGGGCCACTGAAGCTTTCTTT.

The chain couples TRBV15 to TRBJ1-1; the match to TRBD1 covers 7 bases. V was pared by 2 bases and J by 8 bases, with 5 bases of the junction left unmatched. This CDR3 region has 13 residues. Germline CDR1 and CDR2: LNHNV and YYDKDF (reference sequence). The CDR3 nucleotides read TGTGCCACCAGCAGATTCGACAGGGAAGAAGCTTTCTTT. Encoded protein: CATSRFDREEAFF.

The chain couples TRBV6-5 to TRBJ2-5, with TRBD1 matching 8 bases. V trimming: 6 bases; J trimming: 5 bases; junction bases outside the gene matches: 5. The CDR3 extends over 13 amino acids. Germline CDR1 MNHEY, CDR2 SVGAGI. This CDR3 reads CASRQGAGETQYF. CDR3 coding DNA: TGTGCCAGCAGGCAGGGGGCTGGGGAGACCCAGTACTTC.

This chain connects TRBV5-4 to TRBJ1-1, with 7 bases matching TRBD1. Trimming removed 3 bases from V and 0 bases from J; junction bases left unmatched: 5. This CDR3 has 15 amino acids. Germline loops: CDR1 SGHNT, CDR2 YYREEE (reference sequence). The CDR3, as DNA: TGTGCCAGCAGCTCGACAGGGATTATGAACACTGAAGCTTTCTTT. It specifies CASSSTGIMNTEAFF.

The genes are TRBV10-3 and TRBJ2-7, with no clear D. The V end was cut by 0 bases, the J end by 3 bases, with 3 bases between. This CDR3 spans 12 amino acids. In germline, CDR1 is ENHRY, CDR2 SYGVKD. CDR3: CAISESSYEQYF. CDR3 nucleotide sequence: TGTGCCATCAGTGAGTCGAGCTACGAGCAGTACTTC.

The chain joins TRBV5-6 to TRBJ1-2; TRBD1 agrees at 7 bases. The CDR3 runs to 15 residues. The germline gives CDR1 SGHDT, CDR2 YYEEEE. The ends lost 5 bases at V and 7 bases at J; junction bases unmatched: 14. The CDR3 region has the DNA TGTGCCAGCAGTGAAGGGGGCCCTACCTATGTTGGCTACACCTTC. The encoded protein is CASSEGGPTYVGYTF.

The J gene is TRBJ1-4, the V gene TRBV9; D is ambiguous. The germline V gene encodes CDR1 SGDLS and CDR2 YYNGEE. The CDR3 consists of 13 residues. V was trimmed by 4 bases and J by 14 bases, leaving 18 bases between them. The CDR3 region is CASSPGLGGNLFF. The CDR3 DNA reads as TGTGCCAGCAGCCCAGGACTGGGTGGGAATCTGTTTTTT.

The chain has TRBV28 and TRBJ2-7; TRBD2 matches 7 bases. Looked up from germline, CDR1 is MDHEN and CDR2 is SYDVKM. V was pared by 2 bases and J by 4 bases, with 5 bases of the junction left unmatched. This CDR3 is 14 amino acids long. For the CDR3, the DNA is TGTGCCAGCAGTTTACCCCTGGGGGGGTACGAGCAGTACTTC. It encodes CASSLPLGGYEQYF.

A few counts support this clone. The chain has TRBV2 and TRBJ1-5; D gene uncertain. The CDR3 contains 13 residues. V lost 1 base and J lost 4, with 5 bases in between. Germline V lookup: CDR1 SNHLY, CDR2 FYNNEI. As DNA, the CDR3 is TGTGCCAGCAGTGAAGTACAGAATCAGCCCCAGCATTTT. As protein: CASSEVQNQPQHF.

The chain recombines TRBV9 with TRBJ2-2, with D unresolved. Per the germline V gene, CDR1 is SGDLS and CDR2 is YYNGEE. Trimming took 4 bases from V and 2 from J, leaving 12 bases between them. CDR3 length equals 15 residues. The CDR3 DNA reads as TGTGCCAGCAGCCCTTGGCACCTTAACACCGGGGAGCTGTTTTTT. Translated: CASSPWHLNTGELFF.

The CDR3 here is CASLANEQFF. CDR3 bases: TGTGCCAGCCTAGCCAATGAGCAGTTCTTC. V gene TRBV7-9 combines with J gene TRBJ2-1, with D possibly matching TRBD2 (5 bases). Germline V lookup: CDR1 SEHNR, CDR2 FQNEAQ (reference sequence). Between the trimmed V and J ends, which lost 8 bases and 6 bases, there was a span of 5 bases. The CDR3 runs to 10 residues.

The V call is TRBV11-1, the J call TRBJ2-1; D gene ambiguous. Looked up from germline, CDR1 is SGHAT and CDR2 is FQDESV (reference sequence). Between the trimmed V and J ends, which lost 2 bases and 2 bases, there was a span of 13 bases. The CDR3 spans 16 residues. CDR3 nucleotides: TGTGCCAGCAGCTTAATCGAGGAACCTACCTACAATGAGCAGTTCTTC. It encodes CASSLIEEPTYNEQFF.

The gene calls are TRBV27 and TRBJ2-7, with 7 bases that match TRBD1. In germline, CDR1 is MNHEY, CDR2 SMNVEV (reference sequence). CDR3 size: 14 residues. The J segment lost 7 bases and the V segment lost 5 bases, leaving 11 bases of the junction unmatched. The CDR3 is CASSTDPRGQEQYF. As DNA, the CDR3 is TGTGCCAGCAGTACGGACCCTAGGGGGCAGGAGCAGTACTTC.

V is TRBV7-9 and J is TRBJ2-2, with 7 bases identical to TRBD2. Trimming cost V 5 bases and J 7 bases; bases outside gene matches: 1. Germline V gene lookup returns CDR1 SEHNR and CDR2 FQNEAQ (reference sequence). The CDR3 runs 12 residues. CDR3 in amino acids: CASSPGGGELFF. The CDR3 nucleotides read TGTGCCAGCAGCCCGGGGGGCGGGGAGCTGTTTTTT.

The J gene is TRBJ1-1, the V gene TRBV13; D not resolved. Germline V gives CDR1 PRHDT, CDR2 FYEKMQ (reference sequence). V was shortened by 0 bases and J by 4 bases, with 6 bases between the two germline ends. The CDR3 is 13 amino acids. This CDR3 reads CASSLGVSTEAFF. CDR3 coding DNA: TGTGCCAGCAGCTTAGGAGTGAGCACTGAAGCTTTCTTT.

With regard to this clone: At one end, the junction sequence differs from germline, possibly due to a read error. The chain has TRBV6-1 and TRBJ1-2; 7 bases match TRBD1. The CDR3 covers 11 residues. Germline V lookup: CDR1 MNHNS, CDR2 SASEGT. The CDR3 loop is CASSEGGQLRF. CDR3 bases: TGTGCCAGCAGTGAAGGGGGACAGCTCCGCTTC.

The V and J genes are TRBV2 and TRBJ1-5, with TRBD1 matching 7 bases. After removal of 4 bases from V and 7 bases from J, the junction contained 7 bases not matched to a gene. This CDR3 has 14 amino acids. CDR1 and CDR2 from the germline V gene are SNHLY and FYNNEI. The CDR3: CASSGGGGGQPQHF. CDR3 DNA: TGTGCCAGCAGTGGAGGGGGCGGCGGGCAGCCCCAGCATTTT.

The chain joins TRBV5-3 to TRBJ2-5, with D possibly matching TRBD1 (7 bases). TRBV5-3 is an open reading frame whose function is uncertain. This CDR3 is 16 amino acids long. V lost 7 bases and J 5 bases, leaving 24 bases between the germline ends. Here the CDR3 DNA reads TGTGCCAGATTGGAGGGGGCACCCAATCTTGGGGAGACCCAGTACTTC. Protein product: CARLEGAPNLGETQYF.

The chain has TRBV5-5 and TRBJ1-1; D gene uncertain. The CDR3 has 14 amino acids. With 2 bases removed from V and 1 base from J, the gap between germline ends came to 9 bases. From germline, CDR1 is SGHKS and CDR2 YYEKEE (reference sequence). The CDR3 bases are TGTGCCAGCAGCTTATACGGGGAGAACACTGAAGCTTTCTTT. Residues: CASSLYGENTEAFF.

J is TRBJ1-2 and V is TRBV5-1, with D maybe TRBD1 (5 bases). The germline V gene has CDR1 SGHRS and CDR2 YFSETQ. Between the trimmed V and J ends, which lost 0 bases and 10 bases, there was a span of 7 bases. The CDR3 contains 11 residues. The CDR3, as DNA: TGCGCCAGCAGCTTGGGGACACTCTACACCTTC. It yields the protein CASSLGTLYTF.

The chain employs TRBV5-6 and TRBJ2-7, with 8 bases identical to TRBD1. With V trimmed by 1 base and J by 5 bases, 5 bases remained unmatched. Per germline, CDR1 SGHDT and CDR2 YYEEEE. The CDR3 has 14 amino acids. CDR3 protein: CASSLPGGIHEQYF. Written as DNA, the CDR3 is TGTGCCAGCAGCTTGCCAGGGGGCATCCACGAGCAGTACTTC.

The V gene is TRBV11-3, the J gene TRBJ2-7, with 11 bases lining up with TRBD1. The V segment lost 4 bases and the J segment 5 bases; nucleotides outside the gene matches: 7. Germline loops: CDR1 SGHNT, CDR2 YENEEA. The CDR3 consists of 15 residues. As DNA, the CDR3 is TGTGCCAGCAGCTCCCGGGACAGGGGGTCCCACGAGCAGTACTTC. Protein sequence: CASSSRDRGSHEQYF.

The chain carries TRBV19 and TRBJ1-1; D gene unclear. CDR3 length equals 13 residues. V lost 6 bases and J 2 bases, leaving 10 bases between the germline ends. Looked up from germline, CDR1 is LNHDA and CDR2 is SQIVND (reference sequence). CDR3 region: CASRRLENTEAFF. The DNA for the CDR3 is TGTGCCAGTAGAAGGCTAGAAAACACTGAAGCTTTCTTT.

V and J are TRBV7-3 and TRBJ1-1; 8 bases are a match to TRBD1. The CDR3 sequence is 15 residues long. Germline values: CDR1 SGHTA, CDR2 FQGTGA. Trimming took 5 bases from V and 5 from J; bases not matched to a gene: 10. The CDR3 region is CASSPGQGGRTEAFF. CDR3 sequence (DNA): TGTGCCAGCAGCCCCGGACAGGGAGGTCGGACTGAAGCTTTCTTT.